A single sample gave rise to the 27 T cell receptor beta chains below, sequenced in a study of T cells after yellow fever vaccination. TCRdb used MiXCR to reprocess the 5' RACE reads, holding one entry per CDR3 protein. The sample consists of just under 600,000 distinct CDR3 sequences, less than 15% of them appearing once. The sequencing here drew on PBMCs, taken on the day of the yellow fever booster vaccination. Source of these receptors: a man aged 25 to 45 who received the YFV17D yellow fever vaccine.

This clonotype showed up just a few times. V gene TRBV7-9 combines with J gene TRBJ1-2; D is unresolved. CDR1 SEHNR and CDR2 FQNEAQ come from the germline V gene (reference sequence). Trimming removed 2 bases from V and 8 bases from J, with 6 bases in between. The CDR3 has 11 residues. The CDR3 reads CASSLNEGYTF. The CDR3 bases are TGTGCCAGCAGCTTAAACGAAGGCTACACCTTC. The entire variable domain, with the rest obtained from reference TRBV7-9 and TRBJ1-2, is as follows: DTGVSQNPRHKITKRGQNVTFRCDPISEHNRLYWYRQTLGQGPEFLTYFQNEAQLEKSRLLSDRFSAERPKGSFSTLEIQRTEQGDSAMYLCASSLNEGYTFGSGTRLTVV.

The table lists this clonotype with a few counts. This sequence joins TRBV25-1 and TRBJ2-1; 11 bases map to TRBD2. This CDR3 spans 16 amino acids. Germline-derived CDR1 and CDR2 are MGHDK and SYGVNS. Germline trimming cut 5 bases from V and 4 bases from J; bases unmatched to any gene: 7. The DNA of the CDR3 is TGTGCCAGCAGTTCGCTAGCGGGAGGTAATTACAATGAGCAGTTCTTC. Translating gives CASSSLAGGNYNEQFF.

This clonotype has just a few counts. The genes are TRBV10-3 and TRBJ2-3; D might be TRBD1 (5 bases). This CDR3 spans 13 amino acids. V was trimmed by 7 bases and J by 4 bases, leaving 12 bases between them. The germline CDR1 and CDR2 sequences are ENHRY and SYGVKD. CDR3 DNA sequence: TGTGCCATCAATCTGGACAACTCAGATACGCAGTATTTT. The encoded protein is CAINLDNSDTQYF.

The V gene is TRBV6-5, the J gene TRBJ1-4; D is undetermined. Germline V gene lookup returns CDR1 MNHEY and CDR2 SVGAGI. V lost 0 bases and J 10 bases, leaving 3 bases between the germline ends. The CDR3 consists of 11 residues. The CDR3 DNA is TGTGCCAGCAGTTACTCTGGAAAACTGTTTTTT. This codes for CASSYSGKLFF.

The chain combines TRBV24-1 with TRBJ2-1; D is perhaps TRBD1 (7 bases). The CDR3 totals 14 residues. The V end lost 9 bases, the J end lost 5 bases, and 16 bases lay between the germline ends. CDR1 and CDR2 from the germline V gene are KGHDR and SFDVKD. The CDR3: CATEEGQRNNEQFF. For the CDR3, the DNA is TGTGCCACCGAGGAGGGACAGAGAAACAATGAGCAGTTCTTC.

The chain combines TRBV5-4 with TRBJ1-5; the D gene is possibly TRBD1 (6 bases). V was pared by 2 bases and J by 6 bases, with 15 bases between. CDR1 is SGHNT, CDR2 YYREEE, per germline (reference sequence). The CDR3 consists of 15 residues. The CDR3 spells CASSFGGGTAQPQHF. For the CDR3, the DNA is TGTGCCAGCAGCTTTGGAGGGGGGACTGCTCAGCCCCAGCATTTT.

This clonotype was recorded many times. V is TRBV5-1 and J is TRBJ2-1; tentative D call: TRBD2 (5 bases). CDR3 size: 15 residues. Germline lookup yields CDR1 SGHRS and CDR2 YFSETQ. V was trimmed by 6 bases and J by 2 bases, leaving 15 bases between them. The CDR3 protein is CASTEGDLAYNEQFF. CDR3 sequence (DNA): TGCGCCAGCACCGAGGGAGATCTCGCCTACAATGAGCAGTTCTTC.

The J gene is TRBJ2-7, the V gene TRBV20-1; the match to TRBD1 covers 9 bases. V lost 2 bases and J lost 0; bases outside the gene matches: 17. CDR1 is DFQATT and CDR2 is SNEGSKA in the germline V gene (reference sequence). The CDR3 contains 19 residues. The CDR3 protein is CSARRTGTGYARHSYEQYF. CDR3 DNA sequence: TGCAGTGCTAGACGAACCGGGACAGGGTATGCCCGGCACTCCTACGAGCAGTACTTC.

This clonotype has only a few counts. The rearrangement links TRBV12-3 or TRBV12-4 to TRBJ2-7, with a possible D match to TRBD2 (5 bases). V gave up 9 bases and J gave up 7 bases, with 19 bases separating them. This CDR3 contains 13 residues. The CDR3 here is CASRPSPTGEQYF. The CDR3 bases are TGTGCCAGTCGGCCATCTCCTACGGGAGAGCAGTACTTC.

This clonotype was recorded a few times. The rearrangement links TRBV7-8 to TRBJ1-6; D gene uncertain. The CDR3 contains 15 residues. V dropped 1 base and J dropped 8 bases, with 12 bases sitting between them. Germline V gene lookup returns CDR1 SGHVS and CDR2 FQNEAQ. The CDR3 sequence is CASSLEMAEYSPLHF. CDR3 bases: TGTGCCAGCAGCTTAGAGATGGCAGAGTATTCACCCCTCCACTTT.

This clonotype appeared a few times. This chain joins TRBV18 and TRBJ1-5; 9 bases map to TRBD1. CDR1 is KGHSH and CDR2 is LQKENI in the germline V gene. The CDR3 spans 16 residues. The V gene end was trimmed by 3 bases and the J gene end by 4 bases; junction bases not matched to a gene: 7. The CDR3 spells CASSPRDRAGNQPQHF. In DNA, the CDR3 is TGTGCCAGCTCACCCAGGGACAGGGCTGGAAATCAGCCCCAGCATTTT.

This sequence joins TRBV7-2 and TRBJ2-1; tentatively, D is TRBD2 (6 bases). V lost 3 bases and J lost 2, with 11 bases in between. The V gene's germline CDR1 is SGHTA and CDR2 FQGNSA. The CDR3 consists of 15 residues. As DNA, the CDR3 is TGTGCCAGCAGCTTGGACGGGAGAACCTACAATGAGCAGTTCTTC. This encodes CASSLDGRTYNEQFF.

Turning to this clonotype: The junction and the germline gene differ at one end; a read error may be behind it. The chain carries TRBV9 and TRBJ2-2, with D perhaps matching TRBD2 (6 bases). The CDR3 extends over 15 amino acids. Germline CDR1 reads SGDLS; CDR2 reads YYNGEE. In nucleotides, the CDR3 is TGTACCAGCAGCGTAGTCGGGGGACGCACCGGGGAGCTGTTTTTT. Its translation is CTSSVVGGRTGELFF. Complete variable domain (other parts from reference TRBV9 and TRBJ2-2): DSGVTQTPKHLITATGQRVTLRCSPRSGDLSVYWYQQSLDQGLQFLIQYYNGEERAKGNILERFSAQQFPDLHSELNLSSLELGDSALYFCTSSVVGGRTGELFFGEGSRLTVL.

This clonotype was detected only a few times. The chain carries TRBV6-2 or TRBV6-3 and TRBJ2-4, with D possibly matching TRBD1 (5 bases). Trimming took 0 bases from V and 1 from J, leaving 10 bases between them. Germline V gene data show CDR1 as MNHEY and CDR2 as SVGEGT. This CDR3 is built from 16 residues. The CDR3: CASSYSPGAAKNIQYF. The CDR3 nucleotides are TGTGCCAGCAGTTACTCGCCTGGGGCCGCCAAAAACATTCAGTACTTC.

The chain joins TRBV5-6 to TRBJ1-5, with D maybe TRBD1 (5 bases). Trimming removed 5 bases from V and 8 bases from J, with 17 bases in between. The germline gives CDR1 SGHDT, CDR2 YYEEEE. This CDR3 has 14 amino acids. CDR3 nucleotide sequence: TGTGCCAGCAGTACTTGGACGAGCAGGGAGCCCCAGCATTTT. It codes for CASSTWTSREPQHF.

The chain is built from TRBV20-1 and TRBJ1-1; D perhaps matches TRBD1 (5 bases). V was clipped by 3 bases and J by 1 base, with 12 bases between them. The CDR3 has 14 residues. Looked up from germline, CDR1 is DFQATT and CDR2 is SNEGSKA (reference sequence). CDR3 sequence (DNA): TGCAGTGCTAGGGAAGGGGCCTGGAACACTGAAGCTTTCTTT. Amino acids: CSAREGAWNTEAFF.

The V and J genes are TRBV12-3 or TRBV12-4 and TRBJ1-5; TRBD1 is a possible D gene (5 bases). This CDR3 region has 14 residues. The V gene lost 6 bases and the J gene lost 7 bases, with 16 bases spanning the gap. CDR3 sequence: CASRTTGAGQPQHF. CDR3 in DNA: TGTGCCAGCAGGACAACTGGGGCGGGCCAGCCCCAGCATTTT.

This clonotype was recorded a few times. The gene calls are TRBV4-2 and TRBJ2-2, with 9 positions matching TRBD2. Germline assignment: CDR1 LGHNA and CDR2 YNFKEQ. The junction had 17 bases not matched to a gene; V was cut back by 7 bases and J by 5 bases. The CDR3 sequence is 18 residues long. Here the CDR3 reads CASTPVPISGSFTGELFF. The CDR3 DNA sequence: TGTGCCAGCACCCCAGTACCGATTAGCGGGAGTTTTACCGGGGAGCTGTTTTTT.

This clonotype has only a few counts. The rearrangement uses TRBV7-2 and TRBJ2-1; 8 positions agree with TRBD2. The CDR3 is made up of 17 amino acids. V shed 2 bases and J 0 bases; nucleotides not matched to a gene: 6. The germline V gene has CDR1 SGHTA and CDR2 FQGNSA. The CDR3, as DNA: TGTGCCAGCAGCTTATGGCCACTAGCGGCCTCCTACAATGAGCAGTTCTTC. Protein: CASSLWPLAASYNEQFF.

This clonotype was counted a few times. The chain joins TRBV7-2 to TRBJ2-5; D is perhaps TRBD1 or TRBD2 (5 bases each). The germline V gene encodes CDR1 SGHTA and CDR2 FQGNSA. With 5 bases removed from V and 2 bases from J, the gap between germline ends came to 15 bases. CDR3 size: 15 residues. CDR3 bases: TGTGCCAGCAGCAAGAACCGGGGCCAGCAAGAGACCCAGTACTTC. It yields the protein CASSKNRGQQETQYF.

This chain uses TRBV20-1 with TRBJ2-3, with D possibly TRBD2 on 6 matching bases. V lost 3 bases and J 0 bases, leaving 10 bases between the germline ends. The CDR3 loop spans 14 amino acids. The V gene's germline CDR1 is DFQATT and CDR2 SNEGSKA (reference sequence). The CDR3 sequence is CSASGRGSTDTQYF. Written as DNA, the CDR3 is TGCAGTGCTAGCGGGAGAGGGAGCACAGATACGCAGTATTTT.

In its sample, this clonotype was seen a few times. The CDR3 spells CSVEGQSNTGELFF. CDR3 nucleotides: TGCAGCGTTGAAGGACAGTCGAACACCGGGGAGCTGTTTTTT. The V and J genes are TRBV29-1 and TRBJ2-2; perhaps TRBD1 as D (5 bases). Germline loops: CDR1 SQVTM, CDR2 ANQGSEA. V gave up 1 base and J gave up 0 bases, with 6 bases separating them. This CDR3 spans 14 amino acids.

The J gene is TRBJ2-1, the V gene TRBV12-3 or TRBV12-4, with a possible D match to TRBD1 (6 bases). V was pared by 1 base and J by 9 bases, with 10 bases between. The CDR3 totals 13 residues. Here the CDR3 DNA reads TGTGCCAGCAGTTTAGGGGAAGGGGGTGAGCAGTTCTTC. Protein: CASSLGEGGEQFF.

A few counts support this clonotype. The chain links TRBV20-1 to TRBJ2-1; 9 bases match TRBD2. The V and J ends lost 0 bases and 8 bases, in that order; junction bases with no gene match: 5. From germline, CDR1 is DFQATT and CDR2 SNEGSKA (reference sequence). The CDR3 extends over 14 amino acids. CDR3 protein: CSAREASGMYEQFF. The DNA for the CDR3 is TGCAGTGCTAGAGAGGCTAGCGGGATGTATGAGCAGTTCTTC.

This chain links TRBV7-2 with TRBJ2-2, with 9 bases identical to TRBD2. The length of the CDR3 is 15 residues. Losses at the gene ends were 4 bases for V and 4 bases for J; bases not matched to a gene: 4. Germline CDR1 reads SGHTA; CDR2 reads FQGNSA. Here the CDR3 reads CASSYTSGFTGELFF. CDR3 DNA sequence: TGTGCCAGCAGCTACACTAGCGGGTTCACCGGGGAGCTGTTTTTT.

This clonotype was seen only a few times. The gene calls are TRBV5-4 and TRBJ2-1; D unclear. Per the germline V gene, CDR1 is SGHNT and CDR2 is YYREEE (reference sequence). Trimming took 4 bases from V and 6 from J, leaving 11 bases between them. The CDR3 contains 13 residues. The CDR3 reads CASSLDWSNEQFF. The CDR3 DNA follows: TGTGCCAGCAGCCTCGACTGGAGCAATGAGCAGTTCTTC.

This clonotype was observed a few times. The chain links TRBV12-3 or TRBV12-4 to TRBJ1-2; the D is unclear. The V and J ends lost 5 bases and 4 bases respectively, with 14 bases between them. This CDR3 has 14 residues. CDR3 sequence (DNA): TGTGCCAGCAGTCCGGACGCGGAGATCTATGGCTACACCTTC. Translated: CASSPDAEIYGYTF.